This passage covers 19 T cell receptor beta chains from one sample sequenced in a study of regulatory T cells in long-lasting Graves disease. Regarding time point: newly diagnosed GD, antithyroid drugs for less than 3 months. There was RNA extracted from PBMCs, and the TCR library was made from it. Through Arm-PCR of CDR3 regions and iRepertoire HTBI primers, TCR beta libraries were built. TCRdb used MiXCR to reprocess the multiplex PCR reads, holding one entry per CDR3 protein. The data show around 250,000 distinct CDR3 sequences, about 17% seen once. The sample in question was peripheral blood mononuclear cells (PBMCs), obtained at new diagnosis, from a patient treated with antithyroid drugs. Source of these receptors: a female donor with Graves disease.

The chain carries TRBV4-1 and TRBJ1-1; D might be TRBD1 (6 bases). Deletions cut 5 bases from V and 5 bases from J, with 15 bases between. This CDR3 spans 14 amino acids. Germline V gene lookup returns CDR1 MGHRA and CDR2 YSYEKL. The CDR3 is CASSAPGTNTEAFF. In DNA, the CDR3 is TGCGCCAGCAGCGCACCCGGGACAAATACTGAAGCTTTCTTT.

This clonotype was recorded at least ten times. The J gene is TRBJ2-3, the V gene TRBV2; 8 bases map to TRBD1. The CDR3 sequence is 14 residues long. V gave up 7 bases and J gave up 5 bases; unmatched junction bases: 8. The germline V gene has CDR1 SNHLY and CDR2 FYNNEI. In nucleotides, the CDR3 is TGTGCCAGCACCGGACAGGGCCGAAGAGATACGCAGTATTTT. Translation gives CASTGQGRRDTQYF. Full variable domain (remainder filled in from reference TRBV2 and TRBJ2-3): EPEVTQTPSHQVTQMGQEVILRCVPISNHLYFYWYRQILGQKVEFLVSFYNNEISEKSEIFDDQFSVERPDGSNFTLKIRSTKLEDSAMYFCASTGQGRRDTQYFGPGTRLTVL.

The chain is built from TRBV29-1 and TRBJ2-1, with TRBD1 matching 8 bases. The CDR3 sequence is 18 residues long. The germline V gene has CDR1 SQVTM and CDR2 ANQGSEA. V lost 5 bases and J lost 7; bases outside the gene matches: 22. The CDR3 region is CSVTTTGTGYKKRNEQFF. The DNA of the CDR3 is TGCAGCGTTACAACCACCGGGACAGGATACAAGAAACGGAATGAGCAGTTCTTC.

The J gene is TRBJ2-1, the V gene TRBV11-3; TRBD1 might be the D (7 bases). V was shortened by 1 base and J by 9 bases, with 19 bases between the two germline ends. This CDR3 is 16 amino acids long. The germline gives CDR1 SGHNT, CDR2 YENEEA. This chain's CDR3 is CASSLGLRGAAGEQFF. The CDR3 nucleotides are TGTGCCAGCAGCTTAGGACTCAGGGGGGCCGCCGGTGAGCAGTTCTTC.

In its sample, this clonotype was seen many times. The chain is built from TRBV6-2 or TRBV6-3 and TRBJ1-4; D gene unclear. CDR1 MNHEY and CDR2 SVGEGT come from the germline V gene. The ends were cut back, 5 bases at V and 1 base at J, with 11 bases in the middle. The CDR3 extends over 15 amino acids. The CDR3 coding sequence is TGTGCCAGCAGTCGTCGGTCCGTAACTAATGAAAAACTGTTTTTT. This translates into CASSRRSVTNEKLFF.

This clonotype showed up many times. The chain uses TRBV12-3 or TRBV12-4 and TRBJ2-7; D gene uncertain. CDR3 size: 12 residues. Trimming pared 1 base from V and 5 bases from J, leaving 6 bases between. The CDR3 DNA sequence: TGTGCCAGCAGTTTAGGGGTAAACGAGCAGTACTTC. Protein sequence: CASSLGVNEQYF.

There are many counts of this clonotype. This CDR3 reads CATTSGRTETQYF. CDR3 nucleotide sequence: TGTGCCACCACTAGCGGGAGGACGGAGACCCAGTACTTC. This chain connects TRBV24-1 to TRBJ2-5; 11 bases match TRBD2. The trim removed 8 bases at V and 5 bases at J, leaving 3 bases unmatched. This CDR3 region has 13 residues. Per germline, CDR1 KGHDR and CDR2 SFDVKD.

The chain carries TRBV5-1 and TRBJ2-1; D gene unclear. The DNA matches TRBJ2-5 better at its end, which makes the J call doubtful. Germline V CDR1 and CDR2: SGHRS, YFSETQ. The CDR3 loop spans 14 amino acids. The CDR3 spells CASSLRASGETQYF. The CDR3 DNA follows: TGCGCCAGCAGCTTAAGGGCCTCCGGGGAGACCCAGTACTTC.

The sample holds many counts of this clonotype. V and J are TRBV6-2 or TRBV6-3 and TRBJ1-2, with D possibly TRBD1 on 6 matching bases. The CDR3 is 12 residues long. The germline V gene encodes CDR1 MNHEY and CDR2 SVGEGT. The germline V and J ends were trimmed by 4 bases and 7 bases, with 10 bases remaining between them. CDR3 nucleotides: TGTGCCAGCAGTTCCGGGGGCCGTGGCTACACCTTC. This sequence encodes CASSSGGRGYTF.

This clonotype was counted many times. This chain joins TRBV18 and TRBJ1-5, with unresolved D. The CDR3 extends over 12 amino acids. Germline V gene lookup returns CDR1 KGHSH and CDR2 LQKENI. V was shortened by 8 bases and J by 5 bases, with 10 bases between the two germline ends. CDR3 residues: CASSPGDQPQHF. In DNA, the CDR3 is TGTGCCAGCAGCCCGGGAGATCAGCCCCAGCATTTT.

This clonotype was picked up many times. This chain uses TRBV2 with TRBJ2-2, with D tentatively TRBD1 (6 bases). CDR1 and CDR2 (germline): SNHLY, FYNNEI. V lost 7 bases, J lost 7 bases, and 16 bases lay in between. The CDR3 runs 14 residues. CDR3 amino acids: CASKGQGTVGELFF. CDR3 nucleotides: TGTGCCAGCAAGGGACAAGGGACGGTCGGGGAGCTGTTTTTT. Full variable domain (remainder filled in from reference TRBV2 and TRBJ2-2): EPEVTQTPSHQVTQMGQEVILRCVPISNHLYFYWYRQILGQKVEFLVSFYNNEISEKSEIFDDQFSVERPDGSNFTLKIRSTKLEDSAMYFCASKGQGTVGELFFGEGSRLTVL.

This clonotype occurred many times. J is TRBJ2-7 and V is TRBV4-3; unclear D gene. The germline V and J ends were trimmed by 0 bases and 2 bases, with 17 bases remaining between them. From germline, CDR1 is LGHNA and CDR2 YSLEER. This CDR3 has 17 amino acids. CDR3 DNA sequence: TGCGCCAGCAGCCAAGATCTGGCCAGCCATTCCCCCTACGAGCAGTACTTC. This encodes CASSQDLASHSPYEQYF.

V is TRBV6-2 or TRBV6-3 and J is TRBJ1-1; D unresolved. Trimming removed 2 bases from V and 5 bases from J, with 9 bases in between. The germline V gene has CDR1 MNHEY and CDR2 SVGEGT. This CDR3 comprises 13 residues. The CDR3 reads CASSYGGVTEAFF. The CDR3 DNA reads TGTGCCAGCAGTTACGGTGGAGTAACTGAAGCTTTCTTT.

This clonotype was observed at least ten times. The chain has TRBV20-1 and TRBJ2-3; 12 nucleotides align to TRBD2. Germline values: CDR1 DFQATT, CDR2 SNEGSKA (reference sequence). CDR3 size: 15 residues. With V trimmed by 0 bases and J by 6 bases, 4 bases remained unmatched. The CDR3 DNA reads TGCAGTGCTAGAGATTCTAGCGGGAGGGAGGATACGCAGTATTTT. Translating it yields CSARDSSGREDTQYF.

This clonotype was recorded at least ten times. V gene TRBV4-3 combines with J gene TRBJ2-2, with TRBD2 identical over 8 bases. CDR3 size: 16 residues. Trimming at V came to 1 base and at J to 2 bases, leaving 3 bases not matched to a gene. Germline lookup yields CDR1 LGHNA and CDR2 YSLEER. CDR3: CASSQVAGSNTGELFF. Written as DNA, the CDR3 is TGCGCCAGCAGCCAAGTAGCGGGATCTAACACCGGGGAGCTGTTTTTT.

The sample holds a few counts of this clonotype. With a much larger clone just one base away, this may be a read error. This chain uses TRBV18 with TRBJ2-1; D not certain. The CDR3 consists of 15 residues. Germline values: CDR1 KGHSH, CDR2 LQKENI. CDR3 DNA: TGTGCCAGCTCACCATGGTCCGGGTTCAACAATGATCAGTTCTTC. Its protein is CASSPWSGFNNDQFF.

This clonotype was picked up many times. The V gene is TRBV2, the J gene TRBJ2-1; TRBD2 aligns across 10 bases. The ends lost 6 bases at V and 7 bases at J; junction bases unmatched: 9. Germline V CDR1 and CDR2: SNHLY, FYNNEI. The CDR3 runs to 15 residues. The CDR3: CASRESGRALNEQFF. The CDR3 bases are TGTGCCAGCAGGGAAAGCGGGAGGGCCTTAAATGAGCAGTTCTTC.

Many counts were recorded for this clonotype. The DNA of the CDR3 is TGTGCCAGCAGCTTATCGTGGACAGGCTCAGAGACCCAGTACTTC. It encodes CASSLSWTGSETQYF. The genes are TRBV5-6 and TRBJ2-5, with 7 nucleotides matching TRBD1. V shed 2 bases and J 4 bases; nucleotides not matched to a gene: 8. There are 15 residues in the CDR3. The germline CDR1 and CDR2 sequences are SGHDT and YYEEEE.

Note on this clonotype: One junction end does not reproduce the germline sequence, and a read error may be involved. The genes are TRBV24-1 and TRBJ2-7, with 7 bases identical to TRBD1. This CDR3 contains 13 residues. The germline gives CDR1 KGHDR, CDR2 SFDVKD. The CDR3 is CATQGTANYVQYF. The CDR3 DNA reads as TGTGCCACACAGGGGACAGCCAACTACGTGCAGTACTTC.